Below are 14 T cell receptor beta chains sequenced from a single sample in a study of shared clonotypes between healthy human individuals. Naive CD8 cells lacked CD45RO, underwent positive selection for CCR7 and left out terminally differentiated effector memory CD45RA+ cells. Profiling relied on immunoSEQ multiplex PCR, and the TCRdb table lists in-frame clones only, not all of them. The profile shows hundreds of thousands of clones, 85% to 95% of them singletons. Sample: naive CD8+ T cells sorted from blood. These receptors originate from a woman between 25 and 40 years old in good health.

The V and J genes are TRBV15 and TRBJ2-1, with TRBD2 matching over 13 bases. In germline, CDR1 is LNHNV, CDR2 YYDKDF (reference sequence). V lost 7 bases and J lost 5; bases outside the gene matches: 5. The CDR3 runs 15 residues. CDR3 nucleotide sequence: TGTGCCACCACCACCGGGACTAGCGGGAACAATGAGCAGTTCTTC. This translates into CATTTGTSGNNEQFF.

This clone was detected once. The chain joins TRBV9 to TRBJ2-2, with 10 nucleotides matching TRBD2. V was clipped by 0 bases and J by 2 bases; unmatched bases: 1. There are 16 residues in the CDR3. The germline V gene encodes CDR1 SGDLS and CDR2 YYNGEE. CDR3 residues: CASSVASGGNTGELFF. In nucleotides, the CDR3 is TGTGCCAGCAGCGTAGCTAGCGGGGGTAACACCGGGGAGCTGTTTTTT.

In nucleotides, the CDR3 is TGTGCCAGCAGCTTTCATAAGGGGGCCTTGAATGGAGCTTTCTTT. This encodes CASSFHKGALNGAFF. This chain connects TRBV28 to TRBJ1-1, with 7 nucleotides matching TRBD1. The CDR3 is made up of 15 amino acids. With V trimmed by 6 bases and J by 10 bases, 17 bases remained unmatched. CDR1 is MDHEN, CDR2 SYDVKM, per germline.

CDR3 in DNA: TGCGCCAGCAGGGCAGGGGTAGGGGCCAATGAAAAACTGTTTTTT. Translating gives CASRAGVGANEKLFF. The chain employs TRBV5-1 and TRBJ1-4; weak D call: TRBD1 (6 bases). Trimming took 5 bases from V and 5 from J, leaving 16 bases between them. Germline assignment: CDR1 SGHRS and CDR2 YFSETQ. This CDR3 spans 15 amino acids. Drawing the rest from reference TRBV5-1 and TRBJ1-4, the complete variable domain is KAGVTQTPRYLIKTRGQQVTLSCSPISGHRSVSWYQQTPGQGLQFLFEYFSETQRNKGNFPGRFSGRQFSNSRSEMNVSTLELGDSALYLCASRAGVGANEKLFFGSGTQLSVL.

The CDR3 sequence: CASSFEGEGQPQHF. DNA for the CDR3: TGTGCCAGCAGTTTCGAAGGGGAGGGTCAGCCCCAGCATTTT. V and J are TRBV28 and TRBJ1-5, with D perhaps matching TRBD1 (5 bases). Trimming stripped 3 bases from V and 6 bases from J, with 12 bases between. The CDR3 loop spans 14 amino acids. Looked up from germline, CDR1 is MDHEN and CDR2 is SYDVKM.

This clone was seen once. The rearrangement uses TRBV6-6 and TRBJ2-1; 10 bases are a match to TRBD1. Germline V gene data show CDR1 as MNHNY and CDR2 as SVGAGI (reference sequence). The CDR3 has 14 amino acids. Trimming cost V 8 bases and J 6 bases; bases outside gene matches: 7. Written as DNA, the CDR3 is TGTGCCAGCGCCGAGGGGACAGGGGTCAATGAGCAGTTCTTC. Translation gives CASAEGTGVNEQFF.

The chain has TRBV29-1 and TRBJ2-3; perhaps D is TRBD1 or TRBD2 (5 bases each). The CDR3 spans 13 residues. Deletions cut 1 base from V and 5 bases from J, with 10 bases between. In germline, CDR1 is SQVTM, CDR2 ANQGSEA. The CDR3 coding sequence is TGCAGCGTTGAAGGGGGCGCGGGAGATACGCAGTATTTT. Protein sequence: CSVEGGAGDTQYF.

V is TRBV30 and J is TRBJ2-4, with 11 nucleotides matching TRBD2. Per the germline V gene, CDR1 is GTSNPN and CDR2 is SVGIG (reference sequence). With 2 bases clipped from V and 0 bases from J, the junction kept 12 bases outside the gene matches. The CDR3 is 19 residues long. The CDR3 reads CAWSQLLAGGPLAKNIQYF. DNA of the CDR3: TGTGCCTGGAGTCAGCTATTAGCGGGAGGGCCTTTAGCCAAAAACATTCAGTACTTC. The entire variable domain, with the rest obtained from reference TRBV30 and TRBJ2-4, is as follows: SQTIHQWPATLVQPVGSPLSLECTVEGTSNPNLYWYRQAAGRGLQLLFYSVGIGQISSEVPQNLSASRPQDRQFILSSKKLLLSDSGFYLCAWSQLLAGGPLAKNIQYFGAGTRLSVL.

The genes are TRBV6-4 and TRBJ2-7, with 11 bases matching TRBD1. Trimming removed 3 bases from V and 5 bases from J; junction bases left unmatched: 3. Germline values: CDR1 MRHNA, CDR2 SNTAGT. The CDR3 totals 14 residues. The CDR3 protein is CASSEGQGGHEQYF. The CDR3 DNA reads TGTGCCAGCAGTGAGGGACAGGGGGGCCACGAGCAGTACTTC.

This rearrangement joins TRBV5-5 to TRBJ1-3; D unclear. The CDR3 covers 15 residues. Germline lookup yields CDR1 SGHKS and CDR2 YYEKEE (reference sequence). V was pared by 3 bases and J by 4 bases, with 14 bases between. The CDR3 reads CASSSSGRAGNTIYF. The CDR3, as DNA: TGTGCCAGCAGCTCGTCAGGAAGGGCGGGAAACACCATATATTTT. Full variable domain (missing parts from reference TRBV5-5 and TRBJ1-3): DAGVTQSPTHLIKTRGQQVTLRCSPISGHKSVSWYQQVLGQGPQFIFQYYEKEERGRGNFPDRFSARQFPNYSSELNVNALLLGDSALYLCASSSSGRAGNTIYFGEGSWLTVV.

This clone was counted once. V gene TRBV5-6 combines with J gene TRBJ1-3; D unresolved. From germline, CDR1 is SGHDT and CDR2 YYEEEE. CDR3 length equals 13 residues. V lost 0 bases and J 7 bases, leaving 8 bases between the germline ends. The CDR3 reads CASSLGGSNTIYF. As DNA, the CDR3 is TGTGCCAGCAGCTTGGGAGGCTCGAACACCATATATTTT.

This chain joins TRBV5-6 and TRBJ1-4; TRBD1 might be the D (6 bases). The CDR3 has 15 amino acids. CDR1 and CDR2 from the germline V gene are SGHDT and YYEEEE. The V and J ends lost 4 bases and 6 bases respectively, with 16 bases between them. The DNA of the CDR3 is TGTGCCAGCAGCCGAGAGGGCAGGGGAGATGAAAAACTGTTTTTT. This sequence encodes CASSREGRGDEKLFF.

The J gene is TRBJ1-2, the V gene TRBV30; D perhaps matches TRBD1 (6 bases). The CDR3 totals 12 residues. Trimming removed 4 bases at V and 4 bases at J, with 10 bases between. Germline V gene data show CDR1 as GTSNPN and CDR2 as SVGIG (reference sequence). The CDR3 region is CAWTSGVYGYTF. For the CDR3, the DNA is TGTGCCTGGACATCAGGGGTCTATGGCTACACCTTC.

The chain has TRBV4-1 and TRBJ2-1; tentative D call: TRBD1 (6 bases). V lost 4 bases, J lost 10 bases, and 17 bases lay in between. Germline CDR1 MGHRA, CDR2 YSYEKL. CDR3 length: 14 residues. In DNA form, the CDR3 reads TGCGCCAGCAGCCGATCTCAGGGGATTGGGGAGCAGTTCTTC. This encodes CASSRSQGIGEQFF.